Shown below are 20 T cell receptor beta chains from a single sample sequenced in a study of blood T cell repertoires in COVID-19. Here immunoSEQ multiplex PCR was the method, and the copy in TCRdb shows in-frame clones only, minus some. The sample shows some 150,000 clones, under 95% of them seen only once. The sample comprised peripheral blood. The receptor source for this set is a man over 45 with acute or convalescent COVID-19.

This clone was observed a handful of times. The V gene is TRBV7-2, the J gene TRBJ1-2, with D maybe TRBD1 (5 bases). Germline values: CDR1 SGHTA, CDR2 FQGNSA. The V end was cut by 5 bases, the J end by 5 bases, with 9 bases between. The CDR3 totals 12 residues. The CDR3 DNA follows: TGTGCCAGCAGCCCCGGACATTATGGCTACACCTTC. As protein: CASSPGHYGYTF.

V gene TRBV6-2 or TRBV6-3 combines with J gene TRBJ2-7; 8 bases align to TRBD2. The CDR3 length is 15 residues. Germline V gives CDR1 MNHEY, CDR2 SVGEGT. The V gene end was trimmed by 4 bases and the J gene end by 2 bases; junction bases not matched to a gene: 7. The CDR3: CASSFRRGDPYEQYV. Written as DNA, the CDR3 is TGTGCCAGCAGTTTTCGGCGGGGGGACCCCTACGAGCAGTACGTC.

The chain carries TRBV2 and TRBJ2-1; weak D call: TRBD2 (5 bases). This CDR3 contains 13 residues. Germline-derived CDR1 and CDR2 are SNHLY and FYNNEI. V lost 3 bases, J lost 8 bases, and 11 bases lay in between. The CDR3 sequence: CASSERARDEQFF. DNA of the CDR3: TGTGCCAGCAGTGAGAGGGCTAGGGATGAGCAGTTCTTC.

The chain couples TRBV5-1 to TRBJ2-5; D unclear. Germline CDR1 reads SGHRS; CDR2 reads YFSETQ. The CDR3 contains 13 residues. Trimming pared 0 bases from V and 5 bases from J, leaving 8 bases between. CDR3 nucleotides: TGCGCCAGCAGCTTGGCAGTGGAGGAGACCCAGTACTTC. Residues: CASSLAVEETQYF.

This chain connects TRBV18 to TRBJ1-2, with 9 bases fitting TRBD1. Germline CDR1 is KGHSH and CDR2 is LQKENI. Unmatched junction bases numbered 12, after V lost 3 bases and J lost 7 bases. This CDR3 spans 16 amino acids. CDR3 protein: CASSPTQDRGIGGYTF. CDR3 DNA: TGTGCCAGCTCACCCACCCAGGACAGGGGAATCGGTGGCTACACCTTC.

A few counts support this clone. J is TRBJ1-5 and V is TRBV2, with no clear D. The V and J ends lost 3 bases and 11 bases respectively, with 14 bases between them. The CDR3 is 13 amino acids. Germline V CDR1 and CDR2: SNHLY, FYNNEI. In nucleotides, the CDR3 is TGTGCCAGCAGTGAGGATCTTCGGGTGGCCCAGCATTTT. It yields the protein CASSEDLRVAQHF.

The genes are TRBV30 and TRBJ1-6; TRBD1 is a possible D gene (6 bases). Germline CDR1 GTSNPN, CDR2 SVGIG (reference sequence). V was cut by 6 bases and J by 7 bases, with 13 bases left in between. The CDR3 extends over 13 amino acids. The CDR3 DNA reads as TGTGCCTGCACGTCAGGGGTGAATTCACCCCTCCACTTT. It specifies CACTSGVNSPLHF. The full variable domain, its missing parts supplied by reference TRBV30 and TRBJ1-6, is SQTIHQWPATLVQPVGSPLSLECTVEGTSNPNLYWYRQAAGRGLQLLFYSVGIGQISSEVPQNLSASRPQDRQFILSSKKLLLSDSGFYLCACTSGVNSPLHFGNGTRLTVT.

This CDR3 reads CAWSRTGGGDTQYF. The CDR3 DNA is TGTGCCTGGAGCAGGACAGGGGGTGGTGATACGCAGTATTTT. The genes are TRBV30 and TRBJ2-3, with TRBD1 identical over 10 bases. V was clipped by 3 bases and J by 6 bases; unmatched bases: 6. This CDR3 region has 14 residues. CDR1 is GTSNPN, CDR2 SVGIG, per germline (reference sequence).

The chain links TRBV18 to TRBJ2-1; 7 positions match TRBD2. The germline gives CDR1 KGHSH, CDR2 LQKENI. Trimming took 4 bases from V and 8 from J; bases not matched to a gene: 14. CDR3 length: 16 residues. CDR3 sequence (DNA): TGTGCCAGCTCACTCCTGGCGGGAGCAAATCAGGATGAGCAGTTCTTC. It yields the protein CASSLLAGANQDEQFF.

The gene calls are TRBV4-1 and TRBJ1-2; TRBD1 agrees at 7 bases. With V trimmed by 2 bases and J by 2 bases, 2 bases remained unmatched. Germline assignment: CDR1 MGHRA and CDR2 YSYEKL. The CDR3 loop spans 14 amino acids. The CDR3 DNA reads TGCGCCAGCAGCCAATACAGGGGAAACTATGGCTACACCTTC. Residues: CASSQYRGNYGYTF.

The rearrangement links TRBV28 to TRBJ2-1, with 14 bases identical to TRBD2. The CDR3 is 16 amino acids. Germline values: CDR1 MDHEN, CDR2 SYDVKM. Trimming cost V 9 bases and J 12 bases; bases outside gene matches: 16. The CDR3 loop is CASRGTSGSFRIGQFF. The CDR3 DNA is TGTGCCAGTCGGGGGACTAGCGGGAGTTTTCGGATTGGGCAGTTCTTC.

The rearrangement uses TRBV20-1 and TRBJ2-3; D gene unclear. The CDR3 is 11 residues long. Trimming shortened V by 3 bases and J by 7 bases, and 8 bases separated the two germline ends. In germline, CDR1 is DFQATT, CDR2 SNEGSKA (reference sequence). Here the CDR3 reads CSASSLYTQYF. The CDR3 bases are TGCAGTGCTAGCTCCCTTTATACGCAGTATTTT.

The chain joins TRBV9 to TRBJ2-1; 13 nucleotides agree with TRBD2. The CDR3 is made up of 16 amino acids. The trim removed 7 bases at V and 0 bases at J, leaving 4 bases unmatched. The germline V gene encodes CDR1 SGDLS and CDR2 YYNGEE. The CDR3 loop is CASGTSGDGSYNEQFF. The CDR3 region has the DNA TGTGCCAGCGGGACTAGCGGGGACGGCTCCTACAATGAGCAGTTCTTC.

On this clone: The same CDR3 arises from other DNA sequences in this sample as well. V usage is TRBV28 and J usage is TRBJ2-7; 15 bases agree with TRBD2. The CDR3 contains 15 residues. Trimming at V came to 4 bases and at J to 3 bases, leaving 1 base not matched to a gene. Germline V gene lookup returns CDR1 MDHEN and CDR2 SYDVKM. The CDR3 coding sequence is TGTGCCAGCAGTTCGGGACTAGCGGGAGGCTACGAGCAGTACTTC. The encoded protein is CASSSGLAGGYEQYF.

This clone was observed a handful of times. V is TRBV6-5 and J is TRBJ1-1, with D unclear. Germline CDR1 and CDR2: MNHEY and SVGAGI. The CDR3 has 12 amino acids. V was clipped by 0 bases and J by 8 bases, with 7 bases between them. Here the CDR3 DNA reads TGTGCCAGCAGTTACTCTGGGCAGGAAGCTTTCTTT. Encoded protein: CASSYSGQEAFF.

This clone was observed a few times. The CDR3 region is CASSPRQYYSNQPQHF. The CDR3 nucleotides read TGTGCCAGTAGTCCCAGACAGTACTATAGCAATCAGCCCCAGCATTTT. V and J are TRBV19 and TRBJ1-5; a weak D match, TRBD1 (5 bases). Germline CDR1 LNHDA, CDR2 SQIVND (reference sequence). Deletions cut 5 bases from V and 0 bases from J, with 14 bases between. The CDR3 is 16 amino acids.

J is TRBJ2-4 and V is TRBV29-1; the D gene is possibly TRBD2 (6 bases). This CDR3 has 17 residues. Germline assignment: CDR1 SQVTM and CDR2 ANQGSEA. Deletions cut 1 base from V and 0 bases from J, with 16 bases between. The CDR3 loop reads CSVEVPDAGRAKNIQYF. The CDR3 nucleotides read TGCAGCGTTGAAGTTCCCGATGCGGGGCGAGCCAAAAACATTCAGTACTTC.

This rearrangement joins TRBV28 to TRBJ2-1; D not resolved. V was pared by 4 bases and J by 5 bases, with 12 bases between. Germline V lookup: CDR1 MDHEN, CDR2 SYDVKM. The CDR3 totals 14 residues. The CDR3 sequence: CASSSGSLNNEQFF. The CDR3 bases are TGTGCCAGCAGTTCCGGGTCCCTGAACAATGAGCAGTTCTTC. Based on the CDR3 plus reference TRBV28 and TRBJ2-1, the full variable domain is DVKVTQSSRYLVKRTGEKVFLECVQDMDHENMFWYRQDPGLGLRLIYFSYDVKMKEKGDIPEGYSVSREKKERFSLILESASTNQTSMYLCASSSGSLNNEQFFGPGTRLTVL.

J is TRBJ2-5 and V is TRBV4-1; D unresolved. CDR1 and CDR2 (germline): MGHRA, YSYEKL. CDR3 size: 14 residues. V dropped 1 base and J dropped 2 bases, with 8 bases sitting between them. The CDR3 region is CASSQASQQETQYF. Written as DNA, the CDR3 is TGCGCCAGCAGCCAAGCGTCCCAGCAAGAGACCCAGTACTTC.

Only a few counts were recorded for this clone. J is TRBJ2-1 and V is TRBV24-1; D may be TRBD1 (6 bases). Germline loops: CDR1 KGHDR, CDR2 SFDVKD. The CDR3 contains 14 residues. The V end was cut by 4 bases, the J end by 4 bases, with 10 bases between. Here the CDR3 DNA reads TGTGCCACCAGTGAAAACAGGGCTTACAATGAGCAGTTCTTC. It codes for CATSENRAYNEQFF.